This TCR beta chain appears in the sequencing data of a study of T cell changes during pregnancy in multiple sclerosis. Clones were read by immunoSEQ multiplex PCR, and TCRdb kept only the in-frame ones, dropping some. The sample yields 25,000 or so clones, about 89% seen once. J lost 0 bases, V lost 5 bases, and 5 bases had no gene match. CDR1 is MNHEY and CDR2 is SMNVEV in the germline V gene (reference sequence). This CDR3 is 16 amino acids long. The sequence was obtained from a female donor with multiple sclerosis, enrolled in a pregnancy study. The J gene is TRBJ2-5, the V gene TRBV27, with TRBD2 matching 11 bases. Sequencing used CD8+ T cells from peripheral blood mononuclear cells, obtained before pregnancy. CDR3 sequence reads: CASSSGLAGYQETQYF. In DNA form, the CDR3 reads TGTGCCAGCAGTAGCGGACTAGCGGGCTACCAAGAGACCCAGTACTTC.